The rows below give T cell receptor beta chains drawn from one sample of a study of OX40 agonist ivuxolimab in advanced cancers. Produced via immunoSEQ multiplex PCR; TCRdb's table is partial and in-frame only. The repertoire holds about 100,000 clones, with just over 90% as singletons. Here the sequenced sample was CD4+ or CD8+ T cells sorted from blood, taken in a trial of the OX40 agonist ivuxolimab. The receptors were gathered from an adult with an advanced solid tumor such as melanoma, head and neck, liver or kidney cancer. The conserved cysteine and the conserved F or W are not part of the CDR3 here. Fields, in order: J gene, V gene, CDR3 protein.

J: TRBJ2-7
V: TRBV2
CDR3: ASTSGVSSYEQY

J: TRBJ2-1
V: TRBV9
CDR3: ASSVGGGSYNEQF

J: TRBJ1-4
V: TRBV5-1
CDR3: ASSFDATNEKLF

J: TRBJ2-1
V: TRBV27
CDR3: ASSFQGGYNEQF

J: TRBJ1-2
V: TRBV7-2
CDR3: ASSSTTGIVNYGYT

J: TRBJ2-1
V: TRBV7-9
CDR3: ASSPKTSGSGEQF

J: TRBJ2-1
V: TRBV4-3
CDR3: ASSLGLAGGSNEQF

J: TRBJ2-7
V: TRBV28
CDR3: ASSLWGGDRPYEQY

J: TRBJ2-2
V: TRBV5-1
CDR3: ASSPAGGNTGELF

J: TRBJ2-5
V: TRBV18
CDR3: ASSNREQTQY

J: TRBJ2-3
V: TRBV9
CDR3: ASSVGGTSGATDTQY

J: TRBJ2-5
V: TRBV2
CDR3: ASKLILKQETQY

J: TRBJ1-3
V: TRBV5-3
CDR3: ARRLFPRDSDHPNSGNTIY

J: TRBJ1-5
V: TRBV19
CDR3: ASSISWDRVNQPQH